This TCR beta chain was captured by sequencing in a study of T-cell reconstitution after alpha-beta-depleted transplantation in children. General observations from the study: When one year had passed after transplant, most T-cell counts and diversity came from newly produced T cells. Several hundred expanded graft clones reportedly gave rise to the alpha-beta T cells present about two months after transplant. Where some patients showed high TCRbeta diversity at day 60, it came from recipient T cells and thymic progenitors that had survived.

In this sample, this clonotype turned up many times. Its target is not known. Germline-derived CDR1 and CDR2 are MNHEY and SVGEGT. V was trimmed by 8 bases and J by 6 bases, leaving 8 bases between them. The CDR3 totals 11 residues. As it was prepared, the TCRbeta library received unique molecular identifiers. MiXCR, applied by TCRdb to the PCR reads, yields one record per CDR3 protein. The sample includes 900,000 or so distinct CDR3 sequences, under 20% seen only once; the top ten take approximately 5%. The sequence derives from a male patient younger than 18 who had a stem cell transplant for acute lymphoblastic leukemia, so the T cells may come from the graft donor. Specimen: PBMCs, mostly from graft donor cells, collected 360 days after TCRalphabeta/CD19-depleted stem cell transplant. J is TRBJ2-1 and V is TRBV6-2 or TRBV6-3, with D hard to call. In DNA, the CDR3 is TGTGCCAGCGGGTCTCTCAATGAGCAGTTCTTC. It specifies CASGSLNEQFF.